The clone carrying this T cell receptor (beta chain) was counted many times. Its antigen is undetermined. This specimen comes from a study of T cells in Graves' hyperthyroidism and ophthalmopathy. General study points: In the analysis, a 13 V-J model separated ophthalmopathy from stable hyperthyroidism.

RNA transcripts yielded amplified TCR beta CDR3 regions. In the first-round RT-PCR of the TCR CDR3, the HTBI primer set was used. TCRdb reprocessed the multiplex PCR reads via MiXCR and lists one record per CDR3 protein. Of roughly 500,000 distinct CDR3 sequences detected, roughly 46% appear once; the ten largest clones hold around 20%. Orbital computed tomography, thyroid ultrasound, serum thyroxine and TRAb, and clinical symptoms together informed the diagnoses. The CDR3 has 12 residues. V lost 2 bases and J 8 bases, leaving 9 bases between the germline ends. The germline V gene has CDR1 SNHLY and CDR2 FYNNEI.

The rearrangement joins TRBV2 to TRBJ1-1; D not resolved. Sequencing was done on a sample of peripheral blood or thyroid tissue (not recorded which). This TCR was recovered from an adult woman with Graves' disease, either hyperthyroidism or ophthalmopathy (not recorded which). The CDR3 bases are TGTGCCAGCAGTGAACCCCCCTCGGAAGCTTTCTTT. Encoded protein: CASSEPPSEAFF.